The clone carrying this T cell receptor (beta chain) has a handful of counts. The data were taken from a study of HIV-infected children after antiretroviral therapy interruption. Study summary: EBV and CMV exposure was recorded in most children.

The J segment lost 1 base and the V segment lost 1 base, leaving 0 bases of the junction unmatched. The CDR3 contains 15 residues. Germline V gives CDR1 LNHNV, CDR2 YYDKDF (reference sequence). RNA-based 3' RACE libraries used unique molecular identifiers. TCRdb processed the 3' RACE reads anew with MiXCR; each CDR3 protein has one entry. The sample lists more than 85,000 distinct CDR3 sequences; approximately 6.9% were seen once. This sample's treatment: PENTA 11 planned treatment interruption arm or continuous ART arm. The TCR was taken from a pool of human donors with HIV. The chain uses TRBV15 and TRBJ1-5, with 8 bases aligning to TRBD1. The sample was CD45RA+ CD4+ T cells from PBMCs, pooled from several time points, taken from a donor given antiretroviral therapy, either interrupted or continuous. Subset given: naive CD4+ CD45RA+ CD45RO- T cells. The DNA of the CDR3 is TGTGCCACCAGCAGAGGACAGGGGAGCAATCAGCCCCAGCATTTT. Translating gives CATSRGQGSNQPQHF.